These 21 T cell receptor beta chains share one sample of origin, sequenced in a study of blood T cell repertoires in COVID-19. The method was immunoSEQ multiplex PCR; TCRdb's version includes in-frame clones alone and lacks a portion of them. The repertoire holds 45,000 to 50,000 clones, with 85% to 90% as singletons. Specimen: peripheral blood. These receptors came from a human donor in a cohort sampled during active COVID-19.

The gene calls are TRBV6-2 or TRBV6-3 and TRBJ1-5, with D hard to call. The germline V and J ends were trimmed by 6 bases and 9 bases, with 9 bases remaining between them. This CDR3 comprises 11 residues. In germline, CDR1 is MNHEY, CDR2 SVGEGT. In nucleotides, the CDR3 is TGTGCCAGCAGCCCCGGTTGGCCCCAGCATTTT. Translated, it gives CASSPGWPQHF.

This chain connects TRBV27 to TRBJ2-1; 7 nucleotides agree with TRBD2. The CDR3 sequence is 15 residues long. CDR1 and CDR2 (germline): MNHEY, SMNVEV (reference sequence). The ends lost 3 bases at V and 10 bases at J; junction bases unmatched: 12. CDR3: CASSFDGGGLGEQFF. In DNA, the CDR3 is TGTGCCAGCAGTTTTGACGGCGGGGGTCTTGGGGAGCAGTTCTTC.

The CDR3 sequence is CASSQVVRGNTIYF. Here the CDR3 DNA reads TGTGCCAGCAGCCAAGTAGTCCGGGGAAACACCATATATTTT. The chain has TRBV3-1 (or the pseudogene TRBV3-2) and TRBJ1-3; no definite D call. The CDR3 totals 14 residues. V lost 1 base and J 4 bases, leaving 8 bases between the germline ends. Germline V gene data show CDR1 as LGHDT and CDR2 as YNNKEL (reference sequence).

V and J are TRBV6-6 and TRBJ2-7; TRBD2 might be the D (6 bases). With 0 bases removed from V and 5 bases from J, the gap between germline ends came to 11 bases. Germline V CDR1 and CDR2: MNHNY, SVGAGI (reference sequence). The CDR3 covers 14 residues. The CDR3 DNA reads as TGTGCCAGCAGTTACTCGGAGGGGCGCCACGAGCAGTACTTC. Its translation is CASSYSEGRHEQYF.

The genes are TRBV13 and TRBJ2-7; the match to TRBD2 covers 11 bases. After removal of 3 bases from V and 3 bases from J, the junction contained 7 bases not matched to a gene. From germline, CDR1 is PRHDT and CDR2 FYEKMQ (reference sequence). The CDR3 length is 16 residues. Written as DNA, the CDR3 is TGTGCCAGCAGCTTCCCGACTAGCGGGGCCCACTACGAGCAGTACTTC. This translates into CASSFPTSGAHYEQYF. Using reference TRBV13 and TRBJ2-7 for the parts outside the CDR3, the full variable domain is AAGVIQSPRHLIKEKRETATLKCYPIPRHDTVYWYQQGPGQDPQFLISFYEKMQSDKGSIPDRFSAQQFSDYHSELNMSSLELGDSALYFCASSFPTSGAHYEQYFGPGTRLTVT.

The rearrangement links TRBV5-1 to TRBJ1-1; 8 nucleotides match TRBD1. The CDR3 spans 15 residues. Germline V gene data show CDR1 as SGHRS and CDR2 as YFSETQ. Germline trimming cut 4 bases from V and 6 bases from J; bases unmatched to any gene: 11. CDR3: CASSDRTGLVPEAFF. The CDR3 DNA follows: TGCGCCAGCAGCGACAGGACAGGGTTAGTTCCTGAAGCTTTCTTT.

There are a few counts of this clone. The rearrangement uses TRBV2 and TRBJ1-5, with D perhaps matching TRBD1 (6 bases). CDR3 length: 14 residues. Deletions cut 8 bases from V and 0 bases from J, with 11 bases between. Germline CDR1 is SNHLY and CDR2 is FYNNEI. The CDR3 DNA reads as TGTGCCAGCGCGGACAGCAATAGCAATCAGCCCCAGCATTTT. Protein product: CASADSNSNQPQHF.

This rearrangement joins TRBV20-1 to TRBJ2-4; weak D call: TRBD1 (5 bases). V lost 4 bases to trimming and J lost 2 bases, with 15 bases between them. Germline-derived CDR1 and CDR2 are DFQATT and SNEGSKA (reference sequence). CDR3 length equals 15 residues. The chain's CDR3 is CSATDRQRTKNIQYF. The CDR3, as DNA: TGCAGTGCTACTGACCGACAGCGTACCAAAAACATTCAGTACTTC.

The chain recombines TRBV5-1 with TRBJ1-2; 7 bases are shared with TRBD1. Germline-derived CDR1 and CDR2 are SGHRS and YFSETQ. With 4 bases clipped from V and 8 bases from J, the junction kept 11 bases outside the gene matches. CDR3 length equals 14 residues. The CDR3 DNA is TGCGCCAGCAGCCTCACGACAGGGTTCGAAGGCTACACCTTC. It codes for CASSLTTGFEGYTF.

The chain couples TRBV20-1 to TRBJ2-1; TRBD2 matches at 7 bases. There are 11 residues in the CDR3. From germline, CDR1 is DFQATT and CDR2 SNEGSKA (reference sequence). CDR3: CTGGGVNEQFF. The CDR3 DNA follows: TGCACGGGGGGAGGGGTAAATGAGCAGTTCTTC.

This clone has a handful of counts. This chain joins TRBV19 and TRBJ1-5; D is perhaps TRBD1 (5 bases). CDR1 and CDR2 (germline): LNHDA, SQIVND (reference sequence). This CDR3 is 13 amino acids long. V was trimmed by 8 bases and J by 3 bases, leaving 11 bases between them. CDR3 sequence: CASVGLLNQPQHF. In DNA form, the CDR3 reads TGTGCCAGTGTGGGGCTGCTCAATCAGCCCCAGCATTTT.

The chain links TRBV7-2 to TRBJ1-4, with D possibly TRBD1 on 5 matching bases. The CDR3 is 14 residues long. Germline V gene data show CDR1 as SGHTA and CDR2 as FQGNSA. Trimming cost V 1 base and J 8 bases, with 11 bases left between them. The CDR3 DNA follows: TGTGCCAGCAGCTTAGTGGGGGGTGGGGAAAAACTGTTTTTT. It codes for CASSLVGGGEKLFF. Based on the CDR3 plus reference TRBV7-2 and TRBJ1-4, the full variable domain is GAGVSQSPSNKVTEKGKDVELRCDPISGHTALYWYRQSLGQGLEFLIYFQGNSAPDKSGLPSDRFSAERTGGSVSTLTIQRTQQEDSAVYLCASSLVGGGEKLFFGSGTQLSVL.

The gene calls are TRBV12-3 or TRBV12-4 and TRBJ2-7, with a possible D match to TRBD1 (5 bases). V was clipped by 5 bases and J by 3 bases, with 8 bases between them. The length of the CDR3 is 12 residues. The CDR3 sequence is CASSVDSYEQYF. The CDR3 DNA reads as TGTGCCAGCAGTGTCGACAGCTACGAGCAGTACTTC.

The V and J genes are TRBV5-1 and TRBJ1-5, with a possible D match to TRBD1 (6 bases). This CDR3 region has 15 residues. Trimming pared 1 base from V and 4 bases from J, leaving 12 bases between. Germline V CDR1 and CDR2: SGHRS, YFSETQ. The CDR3 DNA sequence: TGCGCCAGCAGCTTGCTGGACAGCCTTAATCAGCCCCAGCATTTT. Its protein is CASSLLDSLNQPQHF.

With regard to this clone: Additional DNA sequences in this sample encode the identical CDR3. V usage is TRBV29-1 and J usage is TRBJ1-1; weak D call: TRBD1 (6 bases). V was clipped by 4 bases and J by 1 base, with 10 bases between them. The CDR3 sequence is 13 residues long. Germline V gene data show CDR1 as SQVTM and CDR2 as ANQGSEA. The CDR3 region is CSVGQVANTEAFF. The DNA for the CDR3 is TGCAGCGTTGGACAGGTCGCGAACACTGAAGCTTTCTTT.

This rearrangement joins TRBV25-1 to TRBJ2-1; 9 positions agree with TRBD1. Germline CDR1 is MGHDK and CDR2 is SYGVNS. Germline trimming cut 3 bases from V and 14 bases from J; bases unmatched to any gene: 8. This CDR3 contains 13 residues. Here the CDR3 reads CASSDRDRVEEFF. CDR3 DNA: TGTGCCAGCAGTGACCGGGACAGGGTCGAGGAGTTCTTC.

The chain joins TRBV15 to TRBJ1-1; TRBD1 matches 9 bases. The CDR3 contains 14 residues. The germline gives CDR1 LNHNV, CDR2 YYDKDF (reference sequence). Losses at the gene ends were 3 bases for V and 8 bases for J; bases not matched to a gene: 7. The CDR3 sequence is CATSSGQGRREAFF. The CDR3 DNA reads as TGTGCCACCAGCAGTGGACAGGGGAGGCGGGAAGCTTTCTTT.

This clone has just one count. Relative to the germline gene, one junction end is altered; a read error may explain this. This sample includes further DNA sequences coding for the same CDR3. The rearrangement uses TRBV2 and TRBJ1-2; no reliable D call. The CDR3 spans 13 residues. The germline gives CDR1 SNHLY, CDR2 FYNNEI. CDR3 bases: TGTGCCAGCAGCCCTGACTCCAACTATGGCTATACCTTC. This gives the protein CASSPDSNYGYTF.

The rearrangement uses TRBV9 and TRBJ2-7, with 12 bases matching TRBD2. The J segment lost 2 bases and the V segment lost 0 bases, leaving 0 bases of the junction unmatched. CDR3 length: 15 residues. The germline V gene encodes CDR1 SGDLS and CDR2 YYNGEE. CDR3 amino acids: CASSVGLAGAYEQYF. Written as DNA, the CDR3 is TGTGCCAGCAGCGTAGGACTAGCGGGGGCCTACGAGCAGTACTTC.

This chain joins TRBV7-9 and TRBJ2-7, with 9 bases matching TRBD2. The CDR3 is 12 residues long. Trimming removed 5 bases from V and 12 bases from J; junction bases left unmatched: 8. The V gene's germline CDR1 is SEHNR and CDR2 FQNEAQ (reference sequence). The DNA for the CDR3 is TGTGCCAGCAGCACCGGGACTAGCCTGATGTACTTC. Translation gives CASSTGTSLMYF.

The V gene is TRBV6-2 or TRBV6-3, the J gene TRBJ1-2; D is uncertain. V was shortened by 2 bases and J by 7 bases, with 8 bases between the two germline ends. This CDR3 is built from 12 residues. CDR1 and CDR2 (germline): MNHEY, SVGEGT. CDR3 protein: CASSYGGGGYTF. The CDR3 region has the DNA TGTGCCAGCAGTTACGGCGGAGGTGGCTACACCTTC.